Listed below are T cell receptor beta chains from one sample, sequenced in a study of OX40 agonist ivuxolimab in advanced cancers. The table came from immunoSEQ multiplex PCR; TCRdb's copy has only in-frame clones and leaves some out. The sample contains under 95,000 clones, approximately 90% of which appear only once. Sequenced here: CD4+ or CD8+ T cells sorted from blood, sampled in a trial of the OX40 agonist ivuxolimab. Receptors were obtained from an adult with an advanced solid tumor such as melanoma, head and neck, liver or kidney cancer. Both conserved end residues are part of each CDR3. Fields, in order: J gene, V gene, clone size, D gene, CDR3 DNA, CDR3 protein. D genes are given only for firm matches. The size of a clone is reported for some rows only, either as once, few or many, or as a class for expanded clones.

>TRBJ2-1|TRBV29-1|-|-
TGCAGCGCAGGACCCTACAATGAGCAGTTCTTC
CSAGPYNEQFF
>TRBJ1-2|TRBV19|few|-
TGTGCCAGTAGTTCAGGAGACCGCTATGGCTACACCTTC
CASSSGDRYGYTF
>TRBJ1-6|TRBV27|-|-
TGTGCCAGCAGTTTGGCCCAAAAGAATTCACCCCTCCACTTT
CASSLAQKNSPLHF
>TRBJ2-2|TRBV10-3|-|-
TGTGCCATCAAGCCTACAGGGCTGGACACCGGGGAGCTGTTTTTT
CAIKPTGLDTGELFF
>TRBJ1-5|TRBV2|-|TRBD1
TGTGCCAGCAGACGGACAGGGGGTGAATTGAGCAATCAGCCCCAGCATTTT
CASRRTGGELSNQPQHF
>TRBJ1-1|TRBV10-3|-|TRBD1
TGTGCCATCAGTGAGGCCTTACAGGGGCCTGAAGCTTTCTTT
CAISEALQGPEAFF
>TRBJ2-7|TRBV6-5|-|-
TGTGCCAGCCTAGGGACGAGGGGGGAGCAGTACTTC
CASLGTRGEQYF
>TRBJ1-1|TRBV30|-|-
TGTGCCTGGCGACGGACACGGGGCCCTATGAACACTGAAGCTTTCTTT
CAWRRTRGPMNTEAFF
>TRBJ2-2|TRBV2|-|TRBD1
TGTGCCAGTTCCGGGACAGGGTACACCGGGGAGCTGTTTTTT
CASSGTGYTGELFF
>TRBJ2-2|TRBV5-1|-|-
TGCGCCAGCAGCTTGGTGCAGGGGCAGACCGGGGAGCTGTTTTTT
CASSLVQGQTGELFF
>TRBJ1-3|TRBV15|once|TRBD1
TGTGCCACCAGCTCCATCGACAGGGGATGGATCTCTGGAAACACCATATATTTT
CATSSIDRGWISGNTIYF
>TRBJ2-3|TRBV30|-|TRBD2
TGTGCCCGAGGGACTAGCGACACAGATACGCAGTATTTT
CARGTSDTDTQYF
>TRBJ2-3|TRBV7-2|-|TRBD2
TGTGCCAGCAGAGCCAGCGGGAATGCAGATACGCAGTATTTT
CASRASGNADTQYF
>TRBJ2-2|TRBV19|-|-
TGTGCCAGTAGTATAGCGAGGGGAACCTACCAATTCGGGGAGCTGTTTTTT
CASSIARGTYQFGELFF
>TRBJ2-5|TRBV10-1|-|-
TGCGCCAGCAGTAGGATGCGTGGAGAGACCCAGTACTTC
CASSRMRGETQYF
>TRBJ2-2|TRBV19|-|-
TGTGCCAGTAACTCGGACAGCTCCACCGGGGAGCTGTTTTTT
CASNSDSSTGELFF
>TRBJ2-7|TRBV11-2|-|-
TGTGCCAGCAGCTTCGAAGCGGGCCACGAGCAGTACTTC
CASSFEAGHEQYF
>TRBJ2-3|TRBV7-3|-|TRBD2
TGTGCCAGCAGCTCCCGAGCGGGGGGCGGGACAGATACGCAGTATTTT
CASSSRAGGGTDTQYF
>TRBJ2-2|TRBV9|-|-
TGTGCCAGCCGAGGGGGTGACACCGGGGAGCTGTTTTTT
CASRGGDTGELFF
>TRBJ2-7|TRBV7-8|few|TRBD2
TGTGCCAGCAGCTTAGCTCGGGGAGGGCCCTTTCGGTACGAGCAGTACTTC
CASSLARGGPFRYEQYF
>TRBJ1-2|TRBV5-6|-|-
TGTGCCAGCAGCCCCGGAGTCTATGGCTACACCTTC
CASSPGVYGYTF
>TRBJ1-1|TRBV19|medium-sized|-
TGTGCCAGTAGTCGAGGGACGGACACTGAAGCTTTCTTT
CASSRGTDTEAFF
>TRBJ2-7|TRBV18|-|-
TGTGCCAGCTCCACCCCAGCAGGTCGGCACGAGCAGTACTTC
CASSTPAGRHEQYF
>TRBJ2-3|TRBV6-6|-|TRBD1
TGTGCCAGCAGTTACCAAGGACAGGGTGCAGATACGCAGTATTTT
CASSYQGQGADTQYF